The next 14 T cell receptor beta chains were all read from a single sample in a study of shared T cell receptors in the human thymus. Clones were sequenced by immunoSEQ multiplex PCR, and TCRdb holds only the in-frame ones, with some missing. The sample holds hundreds of thousands of clones, approximately 88% seen once. A further study also used this sample, focusing on human thymus T cells.

The sequencing input was thymocytes. The receptor source for this set is a boy younger than two with a congenital heart defect.

In its sample, this clone was seen a few times. This chain links TRBV27 with TRBJ2-7; D ambiguous. Germline-derived CDR1 and CDR2 are MNHEY and SMNVEV (reference sequence). This CDR3 spans 12 amino acids. The V end lost 6 bases, the J end lost 0 bases, and 6 bases lay between the germline ends. The CDR3 DNA follows: TGTGCCAGCAGGGAGTCCTCCTACGAGCAGTACTTC. Amino acids: CASRESSYEQYF.

The chain's CDR3 is CASSTRIPGQHTGELFF. CDR3 DNA: TGTGCCAGCAGCACCCGAATCCCGGGACAGCACACCGGGGAGCTGTTTTTT. The chain combines TRBV21-1 with TRBJ2-2; no check of the table's D call, TRBD1, against the DNA was made. TRBV21-1 is a pseudogene segment. The CDR3 length is 17 residues.

The rearrangement links TRBV28 to TRBJ2-5; 9 bases map to TRBD1. J lost 5 bases, V lost 4 bases, and 5 bases had no gene match. Germline V gives CDR1 MDHEN, CDR2 SYDVKM. The CDR3 totals 14 residues. The DNA of the CDR3 is TGTGCCAGCAGTTGGGACAGGGTGGCGGAGACCCAGTACTTC. Translation: CASSWDRVAETQYF.

The chain employs TRBV7-2 and TRBJ2-3; D remains unclear. Germline lookup yields CDR1 SGHTA and CDR2 FQGNSA. V was shortened by 3 bases and J by 0 bases, with 7 bases between the two germline ends. This CDR3 is 14 amino acids long. Here the CDR3 DNA reads TGTGCCAGCAGCTTTTGGCTTAGCACAGATACGCAGTATTTT. This codes for CASSFWLSTDTQYF.

This clone was seen just once. The chain has TRBV29-1 and TRBJ1-1, with TRBD1 matching over 9 bases. CDR3 length: 15 amino acids. Trimming cost V 4 bases and J 3 bases; bases outside gene matches: 9. Looked up from germline, CDR1 is SQVTM and CDR2 is ANQGSEA. The CDR3 DNA sequence: TGCAGCGTTGGATTCCGGGACAGGGCTGACACTGAAGCTTTCTTT. Its translation is CSVGFRDRADTEAFF.

This clone was counted a single time. The chain recombines TRBV4-3 with TRBJ1-3; D remains ambiguous. The CDR3 extends over 13 amino acids. V dropped 6 bases and J dropped 2 bases, with 8 bases sitting between them. CDR1 is LGHNA, CDR2 YSLEER, per germline. For the CDR3, the DNA is TGCGCCAGCAGGAGCGGGGCTGGAAACACCATATATTTT. It is translated as CASRSGAGNTIYF.

There are a few counts of this clone. This chain connects TRBV15 to TRBJ2-1, with D perhaps matching TRBD2 (6 bases). CDR1 is LNHNV, CDR2 YYDKDF, per germline (reference sequence). CDR3 size: 13 residues. Trimming took off 8 bases at V and 3 bases at J, with 11 bases between the two ends. As DNA, the CDR3 is TGTGCCACCCGGGCGGGATACTACAATGAGCAGTTCTTC. Amino acid sequence: CATRAGYYNEQFF. The full variable domain, with the rest looked up from reference TRBV15 and TRBJ2-1, is DAMVIQNPRYQVTQFGKPVTLSCSQTLNHNVMYWYQQKSSQAPKLLFHYYDKDFNNEADTPDNFQSRRPNTSFCFLDIRSPGLGDTAMYLCATRAGYYNEQFFGPGTRLTVL.

The CDR3 DNA reads as TGTGCCACCAGCAGAGCTCACAGGGGATCCGGGGAGCTGTTTTTT. This sequence encodes CATSRAHRGSGELFF. The J gene is TRBJ2-2, the V gene TRBV15; 7 nucleotides align to TRBD1. This CDR3 has 15 residues. Unmatched junction bases numbered 5, after V lost 1 base and J lost 6 bases. CDR1 is LNHNV and CDR2 is YYDKDF in the germline V gene (reference sequence). The full variable domain, completed using reference TRBV15 and TRBJ2-2, is DAMVIQNPRYQVTQFGKPVTLSCSQTLNHNVMYWYQQKSSQAPKLLFHYYDKDFNNEADTPDNFQSRRPNTSFCFLDIRSPGLGDTAMYLCATSRAHRGSGELFFGEGSRLTVL.

This chain uses TRBV6-1 with TRBJ2-7; 15 nucleotides line up with TRBD2. Germline CDR1 MNHNS, CDR2 SASEGT. CDR3 length equals 19 residues. V lost 4 bases and J lost 5; bases outside the gene matches: 15. For the CDR3, the DNA is TGTGCCAGCAGTGCTTTAGGGAACCTCGGGACTAGCGGGAGGCACGAGCAGTACTTC. Translating it yields CASSALGNLGTSGRHEQYF.

The chain employs TRBV6-5 and TRBJ2-7; 9 positions agree with TRBD2. Germline CDR1 and CDR2: MNHEY and SVGAGI. This CDR3 has 15 residues. Trimming cost V 11 bases and J 6 bases; bases outside gene matches: 17. The DNA for the CDR3 is TGTGCCGTTTCTGGGAGGACTAGCGTGTCTCCCGAGCAGTACTTC. It is translated as CAVSGRTSVSPEQYF.

V is TRBV19 and J is TRBJ2-1; D gene ambiguous. Germline V gene data show CDR1 as LNHDA and CDR2 as SQIVND (reference sequence). CDR3 length: 15 amino acids. Trimming shortened V by 5 bases and J by 1 base, and 12 bases separated the two germline ends. The CDR3 spells CASSVRLPSYNEQFF. CDR3 DNA sequence: TGTGCCAGTAGTGTGCGACTGCCATCCTACAATGAGCAGTTCTTC.

The CDR3 protein is CASSLQPRVRVGVTDTQYF. DNA of the CDR3: TGCGCCAGCAGCTTACAACCGCGGGTCCGCGTTGGGGTCACAGATACGCAGTATTTT. This sequence joins TRBV5-1 and TRBJ2-3, with D possibly TRBD2 on 5 matching bases. CDR1 and CDR2 from the germline V gene are SGHRS and YFSETQ. CDR3 size: 19 residues. V dropped 2 bases and J dropped 2 bases, with 24 bases sitting between them.

The chain links TRBV7-8 to TRBJ2-7; D gene unclear. The CDR3 loop spans 13 amino acids. Trimming pared 0 bases from V and 2 bases from J, leaving 5 bases between. Germline CDR1 SGHVS, CDR2 FQNEAQ. Written as DNA, the CDR3 is TGTGCCAGCAGCTTAGCGTGGCCCTACGAGCAGTACTTC. This codes for CASSLAWPYEQYF.

In its sample, this clone was seen once. V is TRBV11-3 and J is TRBJ2-1, with 7 bases identical to TRBD1. V gave up 0 bases and J gave up 6 bases; unmatched junction bases: 11. The V gene's germline CDR1 is SGHNT and CDR2 YENEEA. This CDR3 is built from 17 residues. DNA of the CDR3: TGTGCCAGCAGCTTAGATAGTCGGAATTACAGGGGCAATGAGCAGTTCTTC. Residues: CASSLDSRNYRGNEQFF.